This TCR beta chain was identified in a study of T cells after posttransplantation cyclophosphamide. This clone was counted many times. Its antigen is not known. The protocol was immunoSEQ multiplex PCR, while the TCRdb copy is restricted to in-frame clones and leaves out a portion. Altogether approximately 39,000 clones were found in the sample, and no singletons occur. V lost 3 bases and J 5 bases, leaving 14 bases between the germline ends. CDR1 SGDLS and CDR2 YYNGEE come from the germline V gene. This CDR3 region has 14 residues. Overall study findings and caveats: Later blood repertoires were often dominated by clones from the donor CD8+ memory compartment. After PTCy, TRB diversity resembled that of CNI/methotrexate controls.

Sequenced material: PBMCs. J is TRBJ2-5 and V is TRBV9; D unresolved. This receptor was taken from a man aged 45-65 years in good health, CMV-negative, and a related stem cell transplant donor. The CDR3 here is CASSASPTPETQYF. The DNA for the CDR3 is TGTGCCAGCAGCGCCTCCCCCACTCCCGAGACCCAGTACTTC.